One sample yielded the 29 T cell receptor beta chains listed below, sequenced in a study of post-analysis software for immune sequencing data. Study-level results: A handful of TRBV segments were significantly more frequent in patients than in controls. TRBV5-6, TRBV5-1 and TRBV20-1 were among these segments.

Prepared TCR beta cDNA libraries contained unique molecular identifiers. TCRdb called the PCR reads again in MiXCR, with one record for every CDR3 protein. The sample includes roughly 540,000 distinct CDR3 sequences, 34% of them seen just once. These TCRs' antigens remain unknown. Source material: blood. The source of these receptors is a girl aged 2 to 17 with multiple sclerosis.

This clonotype was seen a few times. The CDR3 is CASSEGLRQGQETQYF. CDR3 coding DNA: TGTGCCAGCAGTGAGGGGTTACGACAGGGACAAGAGACCCAGTACTTC. The rearrangement joins TRBV6-1 to TRBJ2-5, with TRBD1 matching over 7 bases. V shed 3 bases and J 2 bases; nucleotides not matched to a gene: 9. The germline V gene has CDR1 MNHNS and CDR2 SASEGT. The CDR3 is 16 amino acids.

This clonotype occurred a few times. The chain combines TRBV24-1 with TRBJ2-1; TRBD1 or TRBD2 may be the D gene (5 bases each). Trimming took off 4 bases at V and 8 bases at J, with 11 bases between the two ends. The CDR3 sequence is 13 residues long. Germline V gene sequence: CDR1 KGHDR, CDR2 SFDVKD. For the CDR3, the DNA is TGTGCCACCAGTGAGCCTGGGACCGATGAGCAGTTCTTC. Protein sequence: CATSEPGTDEQFF.

A single count supports this clonotype. The V and J genes are TRBV5-6 and TRBJ1-1; 7 bases map to TRBD1. V lost 2 bases, J lost 2 bases, and 12 bases stayed unmatched. Germline V lookup: CDR1 SGHDT, CDR2 YYEEEE. The CDR3 is 17 amino acids. CDR3: CASSFQGGLEGNTEAFF. In DNA, the CDR3 is TGTGCCAGCAGCTTCCAGGGGGGCTTGGAGGGAAACACTGAAGCTTTCTTT.

The rearrangement joins TRBV3-1 to TRBJ2-3; D is uncertain. From germline, CDR1 is LGHDT and CDR2 YNNKEL (reference sequence). This CDR3 spans 14 amino acids. V lost 0 bases and J 1 base, leaving 5 bases between the germline ends. DNA of the CDR3: TGTGCCAGCAGCCAAGATCAGGGCACAGATACGCAGTATTTT. This translates into CASSQDQGTDTQYF.

The rearrangement links TRBV10-2 to TRBJ2-1, with 9 bases lining up with TRBD2. The V gene's germline CDR1 is WSHSY and CDR2 SAAADI. This CDR3 region has 18 residues. The junction had 14 bases not matched to a gene; V was cut back by 8 bases and J by 0 bases. Here the CDR3 reads CASRGQRGAVSSYNEQFF. The CDR3 region has the DNA TGCGCCAGCCGGGGGCAGCGGGGGGCTGTCAGCTCCTACAATGAGCAGTTCTTC.

In this sample, this clonotype turned up a few times. The rearrangement joins TRBV25-1 to TRBJ2-1, with D possibly TRBD2 on 5 matching bases. The CDR3 spans 14 residues. Germline CDR1 and CDR2: MGHDK and SYGVNS. Between the trimmed V and J ends, which lost 3 bases and 10 bases, there was a span of 16 bases. The CDR3 spells CASSDPNRGWEQFF. The CDR3 nucleotides read TGTGCCAGCAGTGACCCTAACCGGGGATGGGAGCAGTTCTTC. Supplemented by reference TRBV25-1 and TRBJ2-1, the full variable domain reads EADIYQTPRYLVIGTGKKITLECSQTMGHDKMYWYQQDPGMELHLIHYSYGVNSTEKGDLSSESTVSRIRTEHFPLTLESARPSHTSQYLCASSDPNRGWEQFFGPGTRLTVL.

The chain employs TRBV6-1 and TRBJ1-3, with TRBD1 matching over 9 bases. The germline gives CDR1 MNHNS, CDR2 SASEGT. After removal of 6 bases from V and 1 base from J, the junction contained 13 bases not matched to a gene. The CDR3 sequence is 18 residues long. Here the CDR3 DNA reads TGTGCCAGCAGCCACATACGAGGGACAGGGACGTCTGGAAACACCATATATTTT. Translation: CASSHIRGTGTSGNTIYF.

The chain joins TRBV4-1 to TRBJ1-2, with D maybe TRBD1 (6 bases). CDR1 and CDR2 from the germline V gene are MGHRA and YSYEKL. The CDR3 extends over 15 amino acids. Trimming removed 4 bases at V and 5 bases at J, with 17 bases between. CDR3 sequence: CASSPAAGGQYGYTF. Written as DNA, the CDR3 is TGCGCCAGCAGCCCCGCGGCGGGAGGACAGTATGGCTACACCTTC.

This clonotype was observed a few times. The rearrangement joins TRBV3-1 to TRBJ2-7, with D possibly matching TRBD1 (6 bases). V was cut by 3 bases and J by 2 bases, with 11 bases left in between. Per germline, CDR1 LGHDT and CDR2 YNNKEL (reference sequence). This CDR3 has 14 residues. The CDR3 DNA follows: TGTGCCAGCAGCCATTTTGGACAGACCTACGAGCAGTACTTC. Translating gives CASSHFGQTYEQYF.

Points on this clonotype: The germline gene is not matched at one end of the junction; a read error may be the cause. In DNA, the CDR3 is TGTGCCAGCAGCTTAGGCGGGTCGAACACCGGGGAGCGGTTTTTT. Encoded protein: CASSLGGSNTGERFF. The chain carries TRBV7-2 and TRBJ2-2, with TRBD2 as a possible D gene (5 bases). The CDR3 length is 15 residues. Germline CDR1 SGHTA, CDR2 FQGNSA.

The CDR3 is CASSSKTRTLVTEAFF. The CDR3 DNA reads as TGCGCCAGCAGCTCCAAGACACGCACTCTGGTCACTGAAGCTTTCTTT. The chain carries TRBV5-1 and TRBJ1-1; D ambiguous. V lost 3 bases to trimming and J lost 4 bases, with 19 bases between them. The CDR3 is made up of 16 amino acids. Germline V CDR1 and CDR2: SGHRS, YFSETQ.

V is TRBV7-9 and J is TRBJ1-5, with D possibly matching TRBD1 (6 bases). The ends were cut back, 0 bases at V and 0 bases at J, with 9 bases in the middle. The CDR3 has 16 amino acids. Germline values: CDR1 SEHNR, CDR2 FQNEAQ (reference sequence). In DNA, the CDR3 is TGTGCCAGCAGCTTAGCCGGGACACATAGCAATCAGCCCCAGCATTTT. Encoded protein: CASSLAGTHSNQPQHF.

This clonotype was detected only a few times. The rearrangement joins TRBV20-1 to TRBJ2-2; D remains unclear. Trimming cost V 3 bases and J 4 bases, with 21 bases left between them. The CDR3 is made up of 17 amino acids. The germline V gene encodes CDR1 DFQATT and CDR2 SNEGSKA (reference sequence). CDR3 nucleotide sequence: TGCAGTGCTAGGAATCTACGTGCGGTTGGCGTCACCGGGGAGCTGTTTTTT. Amino acids: CSARNLRAVGVTGELFF.

The V gene is TRBV9, the J gene TRBJ2-1; D perhaps matches TRBD2 (6 bases). Germline assignment: CDR1 SGDLS and CDR2 YYNGEE. This CDR3 comprises 15 residues. V lost 4 bases to trimming and J lost 4 bases, with 15 bases between them. The chain's CDR3 is CASSSGTAAYNEQFF. In DNA form, the CDR3 reads TGTGCCAGCAGCTCTGGGACTGCCGCTTACAATGAGCAGTTCTTC.

As for this clonotype: Relative to the germline gene, one junction end is altered; a read error may explain this. CDR3 loop: CAGSPSGDSNEQFF. In DNA form, the CDR3 reads TGTGCCGGCTCACCCTCGGGGGATTCCAATGAGCAGTTCTTC. V is TRBV18 and J is TRBJ2-1, with D perhaps matching TRBD2 (6 bases). The CDR3 is 14 residues long. Germline CDR1 is KGHSH and CDR2 is LQKENI.

This clonotype has more than one count but fewer than ten. The chain joins TRBV14 to TRBJ2-7; D is perhaps TRBD1 or TRBD2 (5 bases each). Germline V gives CDR1 SGHDN, CDR2 FVKESK. Trimming removed 1 base at V and 5 bases at J, with 9 bases between. The CDR3 runs 13 residues. The CDR3 nucleotides read TGTGCCAGCAGCCAAGCGGGGCGACACGAGCAGTACTTC. This encodes CASSQAGRHEQYF.

This chain joins TRBV15 and TRBJ2-3; 9 bases line up with TRBD1. The CDR3 consists of 16 residues. From germline, CDR1 is LNHNV and CDR2 YYDKDF (reference sequence). Trimming at V came to 0 bases and at J to 6 bases, leaving 7 bases not matched to a gene. This chain's CDR3 is CATSRDRPGTGDTQYF. CDR3 nucleotide sequence: TGTGCCACCAGCAGAGATCGACCCGGGACAGGGGATACGCAGTATTTT.

To note about this clonotype: Mismatch with germline at one junction end may stem from a read error. The chain employs TRBV12-3 or TRBV12-4 and TRBJ2-5, with D unresolved. The CDR3 sequence is 14 residues long. CDR3 coding DNA: TGTACCAGCAGTAGGATTAGGAGTCAAGAGACCCAGTACTTC. Translation: CTSSRIRSQETQYF.

Only a few counts were recorded for this clonotype. J is TRBJ2-7 and V is TRBV12-3 or TRBV12-4; no firm D call. Trimming cost V 3 bases and J 6 bases, with 9 bases left between them. The CDR3 runs to 12 residues. CDR3: CASSFGRFEQYF. CDR3 DNA sequence: TGTGCCAGCAGTTTTGGACGGTTCGAGCAGTACTTC.

The chain links TRBV6-6 to TRBJ2-7; TRBD2 might be the D (5 bases). This CDR3 contains 14 residues. V lost 8 bases and J 1 base, leaving 15 bases between the germline ends. Germline V gene lookup returns CDR1 MNHNY and CDR2 SVGAGI (reference sequence). The CDR3 DNA reads TGTGCCAGCTCCCACACCACTAGTTCCTACGAGCAGTACTTC. It yields the protein CASSHTTSSYEQYF.

The chain joins TRBV10-2 to TRBJ2-4; the D gene is possibly TRBD1 (6 bases). Trimming removed 3 bases from V and 1 base from J, with 13 bases in between. Germline assignment: CDR1 WSHSY and CDR2 SAAADI. CDR3 length: 16 amino acids. The CDR3 reads CASSDIVGAAKNIQYF. The CDR3, as DNA: TGCGCCAGCAGTGATATCGTGGGGGCGGCCAAAAACATTCAGTACTTC.

Comments on this clonotype: Because it lacks the conserved phenylalanine or tryptophan at the end, this CDR3 is likely a read error. The chain has TRBV10-3 and TRBJ2-2; D might be TRBD1 (5 bases). The CDR3 totals 14 residues. V gave up 2 bases and J gave up 1 base, with 5 bases separating them. Germline loops: CDR1 ENHRY, CDR2 SYGVKD. The CDR3 loop reads CAISERGNTGELFL. CDR3 bases: TGTGCCATCAGTGAGAGGGGGAACACCGGGGAGCTGTTTTTG.

This clonotype was counted between two and nine times. The rearrangement uses TRBV4-1 and TRBJ2-7; TRBD2 is a possible D gene (5 bases). The CDR3 consists of 16 residues. Per the germline V gene, CDR1 is MGHRA and CDR2 is YSYEKL. Trimming took off 1 base at V and 3 bases at J, with 16 bases between the two ends. The CDR3 reads CASSQVAGPPHYEQYF. CDR3 DNA sequence: TGCGCCAGCAGCCAAGTTGCGGGCCCGCCCCACTACGAGCAGTACTTC.

This clonotype has a handful of counts. This rearrangement joins TRBV7-2 to TRBJ1-2, with D possibly being TRBD1 (6 bases). Trimming pared 3 bases from V and 3 bases from J, leaving 8 bases between. Per germline, CDR1 SGHTA and CDR2 FQGNSA. This CDR3 has 13 residues. The CDR3 sequence is CASSFSGDYGYTF. The CDR3 bases are TGTGCCAGCAGCTTCTCAGGGGACTATGGCTACACCTTC.

This clonotype is a singleton in its sample. The gene calls are TRBV5-1 and TRBJ2-3, with D perhaps TRBD2 (7 bases). V lost 4 bases, J lost 0 bases, and 18 bases lay in between. Germline CDR1 reads SGHRS; CDR2 reads YFSETQ. This CDR3 region has 17 residues. As DNA, the CDR3 is TGCGCCAGCAGCAGGGCCGGGGGCGGGGGAAGCACAGATACGCAGTATTTT. Translation gives CASSRAGGGGSTDTQYF.

This clonotype was counted between two and nine times. V is TRBV10-3 and J is TRBJ1-2; D call uncertain. Germline V gene sequence: CDR1 ENHRY, CDR2 SYGVKD. V shed 9 bases and J shed 7 bases, with 24 bases lying between them. CDR3 size: 15 residues. CDR3 in DNA: TGTGCCATAAATTACGGTCCCGAGGTGAACGGTGGCTACACCTTC. It codes for CAINYGPEVNGGYTF.

The sample holds one count of this clonotype. The chain employs TRBV6-1 and TRBJ2-7, with a possible D match to TRBD2 (6 bases). Germline assignment: CDR1 MNHNS and CDR2 SASEGT. V gave up 6 bases and J gave up 7 bases, with 19 bases separating them. The CDR3 has 14 amino acids. The CDR3 DNA sequence: TGTGCCAGCAGGGTGGGAAGGGGAGGTTTTGAGCAGTACTTC. Protein product: CASRVGRGGFEQYF.

This clonotype was seen more than once but under ten times. The chain employs TRBV20-1 and TRBJ2-5, with D perhaps matching TRBD1 (5 bases). The V gene's germline CDR1 is DFQATT and CDR2 SNEGSKA (reference sequence). The CDR3 has 13 amino acids. Between the trimmed V and J ends, which lost 5 bases and 5 bases, there was a span of 15 bases. CDR3 in amino acids: CSAAIIAGETQYF. The CDR3 DNA is TGCAGTGCTGCTATAATCGCAGGGGAGACCCAGTACTTC.

The rearrangement uses TRBV4-2 and TRBJ2-3; 10 bases fit TRBD2. J gave up 1 base and V 1 base, and 8 bases lay outside the gene matches. The CDR3 length is 18 residues. Per germline, CDR1 LGHNA and CDR2 YNFKEQ. CDR3 bases: TGTGCCAGCAGCCAAGGACTAGCGGGTCGATCTGGCACAGATACGCAGTATTTT. This codes for CASSQGLAGRSGTDTQYF.